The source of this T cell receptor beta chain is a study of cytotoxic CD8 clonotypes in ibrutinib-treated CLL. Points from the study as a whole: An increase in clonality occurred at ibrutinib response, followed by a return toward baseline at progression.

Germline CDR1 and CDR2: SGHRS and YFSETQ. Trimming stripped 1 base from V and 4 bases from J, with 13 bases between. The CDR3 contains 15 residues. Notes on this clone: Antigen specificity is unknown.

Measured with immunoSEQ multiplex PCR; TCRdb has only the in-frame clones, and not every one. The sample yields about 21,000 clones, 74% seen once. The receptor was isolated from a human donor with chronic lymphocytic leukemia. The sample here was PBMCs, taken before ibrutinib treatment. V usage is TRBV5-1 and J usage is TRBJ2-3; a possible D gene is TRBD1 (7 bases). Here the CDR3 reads CASSLLDREADTQYF. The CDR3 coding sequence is TGCGCCAGCAGCTTGCTCGACAGGGAGGCAGATACGCAGTATTTT.